This T cell receptor (beta chain) emerged from a study of blood T cell repertoires in COVID-19. As for the study in general: PBMCs, B-cell-depleted T cells, or T cells were the source of the cDNA or gDNA that made up the material.

Trimming took 5 bases from V and 8 from J, leaving 9 bases between them. Per germline, CDR1 ENHRY and CDR2 SYGVKD. The CDR3 length is 12 residues. Original methodology: Amplification of reference gene primers provided the estimated nucleated cell counts. Repertoires were generated with immunoSEQ multiplex PCR, while TCRdb's copy carries only in-frame clones and drops some. From that table come the V and J calls and clone size; the DNA was used to work out D and trimming. The sample lists just over 300,000 clones, just over 85% occurring once. Recovery among Cohort 3 donors was established by two negative PCRs, clearance, or symptom resolution. This clone has just one count.

The chain carries TRBV10-3 and TRBJ1-4, with D possibly TRBD1 on 5 matching bases. Input material: PBMCs or T cells enriched from blood (not recorded which). The clonotype was recovered from a man under 40 who had recovered from COVID-19. As DNA, the CDR3 is TGTGCCATCAGTCAGGGAGGAGAAAAACTGTTTTTT. It codes for CAISQGGEKLFF.